These 10 T cell receptor beta chains were sequenced from one sample in a study of beta chain features in type 1 diabetes. Every bit of the isolated RNA underwent reverse transcription, so sequencing read expressed TCRB transcripts. The method was immunoSEQ multiplex PCR; TCRdb's version includes in-frame clones alone and lacks a portion of them. This sample has under 300,000 clones; around 13% occur once, and the top ten carry approximately 0.021%. Their antigens are not known. Study-wide results and limits: Among all four CD4+ subsets, Type 1 diabetes patients had TCRB CDR3s that were moderately but significantly shorter.

The source material was naive CD4+ T cells from blood. These receptors were taken from a man aged 25 to 40 with type 1 diabetes.

J is TRBJ2-1 and V is TRBV7-7, with 7 bases identical to TRBD2. Germline CDR1 and CDR2: SSHAT and FNYEAQ (reference sequence). With V trimmed by 4 bases and J by 3 bases, 6 bases remained unmatched. This CDR3 is built from 15 residues. Written as DNA, the CDR3 is TGTGCCAGCAGCTCCGCCCCGGGAGGCTACAATGAGCAGTTCTTC. The encoded protein is CASSSAPGGYNEQFF.

The chain combines TRBV6-1 with TRBJ2-7; maybe TRBD2 (6 bases). There are 15 residues in the CDR3. The germline V and J ends were trimmed by 1 base and 2 bases, with 12 bases remaining between them. Germline loops: CDR1 MNHNS, CDR2 SASEGT. The CDR3 DNA reads as TGTGCCAGCAGTGAAGAGCTAGCGTGGGCCTACGAGCAGTACTTC. Its translation: CASSEELAWAYEQYF.

The table lists this clone with a few counts. The V gene is TRBV4-2, the J gene TRBJ2-1; D not resolved. Germline-derived CDR1 and CDR2 are LGHNA and YNFKEQ. The CDR3 contains 14 residues. Trimming took 5 bases from V and 7 from J, leaving 15 bases between them. The CDR3 DNA follows: TGTGCCAGCAGCTTAGAGACGTCAGCGAATGAGCAGTTCTTC. Amino acids: CASSLETSANEQFF.

A few counts support this clone. V and J are TRBV7-9 and TRBJ2-1, with TRBD2 matching 16 bases. CDR3 length equals 16 residues. Germline CDR1 is SEHNR and CDR2 is FQNEAQ (reference sequence). V trimming: 5 bases; J trimming: 4 bases; junction bases outside the gene matches: 2. CDR3 DNA sequence: TGTGCCAGCAGCGGGACTAGCGGGAGGGGGTACAATGAGCAGTTCTTC. Its protein product is CASSGTSGRGYNEQFF.

This clone was seen only a few times. The identical CDR3 is also encoded by other nucleotide sequences in the sample. The J gene is TRBJ1-2, the V gene TRBV2; tentatively, D is TRBD1 (6 bases). The CDR3 is made up of 13 amino acids. The germline V gene has CDR1 SNHLY and CDR2 FYNNEI. Trimming took off 0 bases at V and 4 bases at J, with 6 bases between the two ends. The CDR3 loop reads CASSEARGYGYTF. CDR3 nucleotides: TGTGCCAGCAGTGAAGCCAGGGGCTATGGCTACACCTTC.

The genes are TRBV5-1 and TRBJ2-7, with TRBD2 as a possible D gene (5 bases). Trimming took 3 bases from V and 2 from J, leaving 15 bases between them. Looked up from germline, CDR1 is SGHRS and CDR2 is YFSETQ. The CDR3 loop spans 15 amino acids. CDR3 sequence reads: CASSSGPAVTYEQYF. The CDR3 region has the DNA TGCGCCAGCAGCTCCGGTCCAGCGGTAACCTACGAGCAGTACTTC.

The chain employs TRBV4-1 and TRBJ2-5; possibly TRBD1 for D (6 bases). Germline V gene lookup returns CDR1 MGHRA and CDR2 YSYEKL. This CDR3 is 13 amino acids long. The germline V and J ends were trimmed by 4 bases and 5 bases, with 11 bases remaining between them. The CDR3 spells CASSRKGVETQYF. Here the CDR3 DNA reads TGCGCCAGCAGCCGGAAGGGGGTTGAGACCCAGTACTTC.

The V gene is TRBV30, the J gene TRBJ1-4, with unresolved D. V gave up 0 bases and J gave up 7 bases, with 9 bases separating them. CDR1 GTSNPN and CDR2 SVGIG come from the germline V gene (reference sequence). The CDR3 consists of 13 residues. The CDR3 DNA reads as TGTGCCTGGAGTGTCTCCGGGAGTGAAAAACTGTTTTTT. Translation: CAWSVSGSEKLFF. The full variable domain, in which reference TRBV30 and TRBJ1-4 provide the parts outside the CDR3, is SQTIHQWPATLVQPVGSPLSLECTVEGTSNPNLYWYRQAAGRGLQLLFYSVGIGQISSEVPQNLSASRPQDRQFILSSKKLLLSDSGFYLCAWSVSGSEKLFFGSGTQLSVL.

This clone was seen a handful of times. This chain joins TRBV5-1 and TRBJ2-3; TRBD2 agrees at 9 bases. The CDR3 covers 15 residues. The V segment lost 0 bases and the J segment 5 bases; nucleotides outside the gene matches: 4. CDR1 and CDR2 (germline): SGHRS, YFSETQ. This CDR3 is CASSLGLAELDTQYF. CDR3 sequence (DNA): TGCGCCAGCAGCTTGGGACTAGCGGAGCTAGATACGCAGTATTTT. Full variable domain (missing parts from reference TRBV5-1 and TRBJ2-3): KAGVTQTPRYLIKTRGQQVTLSCSPISGHRSVSWYQQTPGQGLQFLFEYFSETQRNKGNFPGRFSGRQFSNSRSEMNVSTLELGDSALYLCASSLGLAELDTQYFGPGTRLTVL.

The chain has TRBV10-3 and TRBJ2-2; tentatively, D is TRBD1 (5 bases). The V and J ends lost 10 bases and 0 bases respectively, with 15 bases between them. This CDR3 has 15 amino acids. Germline CDR1 is ENHRY and CDR2 is SYGVKD. The CDR3 region is CATLSGAANTGELFF. As DNA, the CDR3 is TGTGCCACCCTCTCTGGGGCAGCGAACACCGGGGAGCTGTTTTTT.